This T cell receptor beta chain comes out of a study of untreated major depressive disorder. V lost 4 bases, J lost 4 bases, and 10 bases lay in between. This CDR3 comprises 12 residues. Germline CDR1 is GTSNPN and CDR2 is SVGIG (reference sequence). Clones were read by immunoSEQ multiplex PCR, and TCRdb kept only the in-frame ones, dropping some. The sample includes about 19,000 clones, more than 75% of them seen just once. About 94% CD4+ purity was typical by flow cytometry. About this clone: No antigen is known for it.

Study outcomes and limitations: Depressed patients' CD4+ T cells carried increased TRBV05-01 (Vbeta 5.1) usage versus control CD4+ T cells.

The chain links TRBV30 to TRBJ1-1; D possibly corresponds to TRBD1 (6 bases). The sequenced sample was CD4+ T cells from PBMCs. The sequence came from a woman under 40 in good health. CDR3 loop: CAWTEGGTEAFF. The CDR3, as DNA: TGTGCCTGGACGGAGGGGGGCACTGAAGCTTTCTTT.